The next 7 T cell receptor beta chains were all read from a single sample in a study of cytomegalovirus exposure and HLA in healthy donors. Primers for the PCR totalled 60 Vbeta and 13 Jbeta. Measured with immunoSEQ multiplex PCR; TCRdb has only the in-frame clones, and not every one. The sample holds about 280,000 clones, roughly 89% seen once. The sample taken for sequencing was PBMCs. These TCRs come from a woman younger than 35 in good health and CMV-seronegative.

V is TRBV5-6 and J is TRBJ1-1, with TRBD1 matching over 8 bases. V lost 4 bases, J lost 1 base, and 6 bases stayed unmatched. Germline values: CDR1 SGHDT, CDR2 YYEEEE. The CDR3 is made up of 15 amino acids. Here the CDR3 reads CASSHGTGKNTEAFF. DNA of the CDR3: TGTGCCAGCAGCCACGGGACAGGAAAGAACACTGAAGCTTTCTTT.

The chain is built from TRBV6-5 and TRBJ2-5; tentatively, D is TRBD1 (5 bases). Looked up from germline, CDR1 is MNHEY and CDR2 is SVGAGI. CDR3 length: 13 residues. V lost 7 bases, J lost 3 bases, and 12 bases lay in between. CDR3 DNA sequence: TGTGCCAGCAATAAGGGGCCAGAAGAGACCCAGTACTTC. Translating it yields CASNKGPEETQYF.

The chain recombines TRBV9 with TRBJ1-1; the D is unclear. The CDR3 consists of 15 residues. The germline gives CDR1 SGDLS, CDR2 YYNGEE. The V gene lost 0 bases and the J gene lost 1 base, with 10 bases spanning the gap. CDR3 protein: CASSVGATKNTEAFF. The CDR3 DNA reads as TGTGCCAGCAGCGTAGGAGCGACTAAGAACACTGAAGCTTTCTTT.

This chain links TRBV4-1 with TRBJ2-3; maybe TRBD2 (7 bases). This CDR3 has 17 amino acids. The ends were cut back, 0 bases at V and 0 bases at J, with 13 bases in the middle. Germline CDR1 and CDR2: MGHRA and YSYEKL. This CDR3 is CASSQDGGPGSTDTQYF. The CDR3 coding sequence is TGCGCCAGCAGCCAAGACGGGGGGCCGGGCAGCACAGATACGCAGTATTTT.

The chain uses TRBV4-1 and TRBJ1-1; D uncertain. V was trimmed by 1 base and J by 2 bases, leaving 11 bases between them. The CDR3 spans 15 residues. In germline, CDR1 is MGHRA, CDR2 YSYEKL. CDR3 sequence (DNA): TGCGCCAGCAGCCAAGGGTGGCAGGCCAACACTGAAGCTTTCTTT. Its translation is CASSQGWQANTEAFF.

The V call is TRBV5-1, the J call TRBJ1-5; D might be TRBD1 (5 bases). Trimming shortened V by 0 bases and J by 4 bases, and 8 bases separated the two germline ends. Germline lookup yields CDR1 SGHRS and CDR2 YFSETQ. This CDR3 has 14 amino acids. The CDR3 sequence is CASSLGGDNQPQHF. CDR3 DNA sequence: TGCGCCAGCAGCTTGGGGGGGGATAATCAGCCCCAGCATTTT. The variable domain in full, completed from reference TRBV5-1 and TRBJ1-5, reads KAGVTQTPRYLIKTRGQQVTLSCSPISGHRSVSWYQQTPGQGLQFLFEYFSETQRNKGNFPGRFSGRQFSNSRSEMNVSTLELGDSALYLCASSLGGDNQPQHFGDGTRLSIL.

CDR3 loop: CASSPRTDFNTEAFF. The CDR3 DNA reads as TGTGCCAGCTCACCCCGGACAGACTTTAACACTGAAGCTTTCTTT. The chain is built from TRBV18 and TRBJ1-1; tentative D call: TRBD1 (6 bases). Germline lookup yields CDR1 KGHSH and CDR2 LQKENI. The CDR3 runs 15 residues. V shed 3 bases and J shed 2 bases, with 13 bases lying between them.